Here is one TCR beta chain with its context. This record belongs to a study of identifying expanded T cells in peripheral blood. The table came from immunoSEQ multiplex PCR; TCRdb's copy has only in-frame clones and leaves some out. The repertoire consists of about 52,000 clones, with 82% occurring once and the leading ten covering 14%. Trimming removed 5 bases at V and 4 bases at J, with 12 bases between. The CDR3 extends over 13 amino acids. Germline assignment: CDR1 SGHTA and CDR2 FQGNSA. The sequence derives from a person aged 18 to 70 in good health. What was sequenced was blood. The gene calls are TRBV7-2 and TRBJ2-7; D uncertain. CDR3 residues: CASSPEAGYEQYF. Here the CDR3 DNA reads TGTGCCAGCAGCCCCGAGGCTGGTTACGAGCAGTACTTC.